A single sample gave rise to the 19 T cell receptor beta chains below, sequenced in a study of monozygotic twins with inflammatory bowel disease. For each CDR3 protein, TCRdb gives one entry from its re-call of the 5' RACE reads, without DNA. Its table lists around 450,000 distinct CDR3 sequences. Sequenced: blood. The receptors were sampled from a human donor with ulcerative colitis or Crohn's disease, or a healthy co-twin of an affected twin (not recorded which).

The chain links TRBV10-3 to TRBJ1-1; TCRdb's D gene call, TRBD1, goes unchecked for lack of DNA. From germline, CDR1 is ENHRY and CDR2 SYGVKD. This CDR3 is built from 16 residues. CDR3: CAISEFITGLNTEAFF.

The genes are TRBV6-6 and TRBJ1-2. The CDR3 runs 13 residues. The germline V gene encodes CDR1 MNHNY and CDR2 SVGAGI (reference sequence). The CDR3 sequence is CASSYSSGDGYTF.

The genes are TRBV5-1 and TRBJ2-1. Germline V gene lookup returns CDR1 SGHRS and CDR2 YFSETQ. CDR3 size: 15 residues. CDR3 sequence reads: CASSADQARYNEQFF.

The rearrangement links TRBV3-1 to TRBJ2-1; TCRdb's D call, TRBD1, is unchecked because there is no DNA. Germline V lookup: CDR1 LGHDT, CDR2 YNNKEL (reference sequence). The CDR3 totals 13 residues. This CDR3 is CASSQSGAQGGIF.

The CDR3 spells CASSSRPAGEETQYF. The chain has TRBV5-1 and TRBJ2-5; TCRdb names TRBD2, which stays unverified in the absence of DNA. The length of the CDR3 is 15 residues. Germline CDR1 reads SGHRS; CDR2 reads YFSETQ.

This rearrangement joins TRBV7-8 to TRBJ2-7; the D call of TRBD2 rests on TCRdb alone, since no DNA is present to check it. The CDR3 runs 18 residues. Germline assignment: CDR1 SGHVS and CDR2 FQNEAQ. CDR3 sequence reads: CASSLGSERTSGRSEQYF.

This sequence joins TRBV7-6 and TRBJ2-2. The CDR3 extends over 16 amino acids. Looked up from germline, CDR1 is SGHVS and CDR2 is FNYEAQ. The CDR3 protein is CASSFLSLPNTGELFF.

The chain joins TRBV6-1 to TRBJ1-5; TCRdb's D gene call, TRBD1, goes unchecked for lack of DNA. The germline V gene has CDR1 MNHNS and CDR2 SASEGT. The CDR3 has 16 residues. CDR3 sequence reads: CASSPTAGQVNQPQHF.

The rearrangement links TRBV7-2 to TRBJ2-2; TCRdb picks TRBD1, but there is no DNA to check that call. CDR1 is SGHTA, CDR2 FQGNSA, per germline. The CDR3 runs to 13 residues. CDR3 loop: CASSLGGTGELFF.

The V gene is TRBV27, the J gene TRBJ1-1; the D call from TCRdb, TRBD1, cannot be confirmed without DNA. CDR1 is MNHEY, CDR2 SMNVEV, per germline (reference sequence). The CDR3 covers 13 residues. CDR3 sequence: CASMEGGNTEAFF.

V gene TRBV5-6 combines with J gene TRBJ2-3; TCRdb designates TRBD2, a call that cannot be tested without DNA. The CDR3 consists of 18 residues. The V gene's germline CDR1 is SGHDT and CDR2 YYEEEE. The chain's CDR3 is CASTRTSGGAASTDTQYF.

The V and J genes are TRBV5-1 and TRBJ1-3; lacking DNA, the TRBD1 call made by TCRdb goes unchecked. CDR1 and CDR2 (germline): SGHRS, YFSETQ. The CDR3 length is 14 residues. This CDR3 reads CASSPFSDPVTIYF. The full variable domain, rest sourced from reference TRBV5-1 and TRBJ1-3, is KAGVTQTPRYLIKTRGQQVTLSCSPISGHRSVSWYQQTPGQGLQFLFEYFSETQRNKGNFPGRFSGRQFSNSRSEMNVSTLELGDSALYLCASSPFSDPVTIYFGEGSWLTVV.

The rearrangement links TRBV5-1 to TRBJ2-2; the TRBD1 assignment by TCRdb is unverifiable without DNA. Germline V gene sequence: CDR1 SGHRS, CDR2 YFSETQ. The CDR3 has 16 amino acids. The CDR3 region is CASSLEGGLNTGELFF.

The chain has TRBV5-6 and TRBJ2-3; TCRdb picks TRBD1, but there is no DNA to check that call. The CDR3 is 16 amino acids. Germline CDR1 and CDR2: SGHDT and YYEEEE. CDR3 residues: CASSYPTDRLTDTQYF.

This sequence joins TRBV2 and TRBJ1-2. CDR3 size: 16 residues. CDR1 and CDR2 from the germline V gene are SNHLY and FYNNEI. The CDR3 spells CASSVTLLDGKEGYTF. Together with reference TRBV2 and TRBJ1-2, the CDR3 gives the full variable domain: EPEVTQTPSHQVTQMGQEVILRCVPISNHLYFYWYRQILGQKVEFLVSFYNNEISEKSEIFDDQFSVERPDGSNFTLKIRSTKLEDSAMYFCASSVTLLDGKEGYTFGSGTRLTVV.

The J gene is TRBJ2-1, the V gene TRBV5-1; TCRdb's D call of TRBD2 is untestable without DNA. In germline, CDR1 is SGHRS, CDR2 YFSETQ. The CDR3 extends over 16 amino acids. The chain's CDR3 is CASSRDAGEGYNEQFF.

The J gene is TRBJ1-6, the V gene TRBV6-2 or TRBV6-3. There are 12 residues in the CDR3. Germline V gene data show CDR1 as MNHEY and CDR2 as SVGEGT. CDR3 loop: CASGKPNSPLHF.

The chain uses TRBV5-1 and TRBJ1-6; TCRdb outputs TRBD1, but without DNA this stays unchecked. CDR1 and CDR2 (germline): SGHRS, YFSETQ. This CDR3 is 16 amino acids long. CDR3 residues: CASSLGGAGNNSPLHF. The full variable domain, completed using reference TRBV5-1 and TRBJ1-6, is KAGVTQTPRYLIKTRGQQVTLSCSPISGHRSVSWYQQTPGQGLQFLFEYFSETQRNKGNFPGRFSGRQFSNSRSEMNVSTLELGDSALYLCASSLGGAGNNSPLHFGNGTRLTVT.

J is TRBJ2-5 and V is TRBV5-8; TCRdb picks TRBD1, but there is no DNA to check that call. CDR3 length: 11 amino acids. In germline, CDR1 is SGHTS, CDR2 YDEGEE. The CDR3 sequence: CASSLAAGGYF.